This is a list of T cell receptor beta chains from one sample in a study of cytomegalovirus exposure and HLA in healthy donors. Clones were sequenced by immunoSEQ multiplex PCR, and TCRdb holds only the in-frame ones, with some missing. This sample has approximately 72,000 clones, with 78% found just once. The sequenced sample was PBMCs. These receptors were collected from a male donor in good health and CMV-seropositive. CDR3s include the opening cysteine and the closing phenylalanine or tryptophan. Fields, in order: clone size, D gene, V gene, J gene, CDR3 DNA, CDR3 protein. The D gene is left open where the match is weak. Expanded clones are given a class, and other clones once, few, many or no size at all.

clone size: .
D gene: TRBD2
V gene: TRBV5-1
J gene: TRBJ2-2
CDR3 DNA: TGCGCCAGCAACCTAGCGGGAGGAGTCACCGGGGAGCTGTTTTTT
CDR3 protein: CASNLAGGVTGELFF

clone size: .
D gene: .
V gene: TRBV29-1
J gene: TRBJ1-2
CDR3 DNA: TGCAGCGTTGACCCCCAGGGACAAGTCAACTATGGCTACACCTTC
CDR3 protein: CSVDPQGQVNYGYTF

clone size: .
D gene: TRBD2
V gene: TRBV5-1
J gene: TRBJ2-7
CDR3 DNA: TGCGCCAGCAGCCGAGTCGTCGGCGGGGGGCCCTTCGAGCAGTACTTC
CDR3 protein: CASSRVVGGGPFEQYF

clone size: few
D gene: .
V gene: TRBV5-6
J gene: TRBJ1-1
CDR3 DNA: TGTGCCAGCAGCGCGCTTTACACTGAAGCTTTCTTT
CDR3 protein: CASSALYTEAFF

clone size: .
D gene: TRBD1
V gene: TRBV5-1
J gene: TRBJ1-5
CDR3 DNA: TGCGCCAGCAGCTTGTCCGGGACAGGGTTTCAGCCCCAGCATTTT
CDR3 protein: CASSLSGTGFQPQHF

clone size: once
D gene: .
V gene: TRBV6-4
J gene: TRBJ2-7
CDR3 DNA: TGTGCCAGCAGTGACTCCTTCGAGGGGGGGGAGCAGTACTTC
CDR3 protein: CASSDSFEGGEQYF

clone size: .
D gene: .
V gene: TRBV6-1
J gene: TRBJ1-3
CDR3 DNA: TGTGCCAGCAGTGAAGTCTTAGCTGGAAACACCATATATTTT
CDR3 protein: CASSEVLAGNTIYF

clone size: .
D gene: TRBD2
V gene: TRBV5-1
J gene: TRBJ2-3
CDR3 DNA: TGCGCCAGCAGCTTGGCTAGCGGGGGTGCCGATACGCAGTATTTT
CDR3 protein: CASSLASGGADTQYF

clone size: .
D gene: TRBD2
V gene: TRBV6-1
J gene: TRBJ2-5
CDR3 DNA: TGTGCCAGCAGGATGGGACTAGCGCTCTCAGAGACCCAGTACTTC
CDR3 protein: CASRMGLALSETQYF

clone size: .
D gene: TRBD2
V gene: TRBV5-5
J gene: TRBJ2-1
CDR3 DNA: TGTGCCAGCAGCTTACCCATAGCGGTGTGGGGGGGCAATGAGCAGTTCTTC
CDR3 protein: CASSLPIAVWGGNEQFF

clone size: .
D gene: .
V gene: TRBV28
J gene: TRBJ2-1
CDR3 DNA: TGTGCCAGCAGTTCCCCTGAGCCCCCAAATGAGCAGTTCTTC
CDR3 protein: CASSSPEPPNEQFF

clone size: few
D gene: TRBD1
V gene: TRBV4-2
J gene: TRBJ1-1
CDR3 DNA: TGTGCCAGCAGCCAGGAGACAGGGGTGGCCACTGAAGCTTTCTTT
CDR3 protein: CASSQETGVATEAFF

clone size: .
D gene: TRBD1
V gene: TRBV6-6
J gene: TRBJ2-7
CDR3 DNA: TGTGCCAGCAGTACGGGACAGGGGGCGGACGAGCAGTACTTC
CDR3 protein: CASSTGQGADEQYF

clone size: .
D gene: TRBD1
V gene: TRBV9
J gene: TRBJ2-7
CDR3 DNA: TGTGCCAGCAGCGTAGGGGACAGATCCTACGAGCAGTACTTC
CDR3 protein: CASSVGDRSYEQYF